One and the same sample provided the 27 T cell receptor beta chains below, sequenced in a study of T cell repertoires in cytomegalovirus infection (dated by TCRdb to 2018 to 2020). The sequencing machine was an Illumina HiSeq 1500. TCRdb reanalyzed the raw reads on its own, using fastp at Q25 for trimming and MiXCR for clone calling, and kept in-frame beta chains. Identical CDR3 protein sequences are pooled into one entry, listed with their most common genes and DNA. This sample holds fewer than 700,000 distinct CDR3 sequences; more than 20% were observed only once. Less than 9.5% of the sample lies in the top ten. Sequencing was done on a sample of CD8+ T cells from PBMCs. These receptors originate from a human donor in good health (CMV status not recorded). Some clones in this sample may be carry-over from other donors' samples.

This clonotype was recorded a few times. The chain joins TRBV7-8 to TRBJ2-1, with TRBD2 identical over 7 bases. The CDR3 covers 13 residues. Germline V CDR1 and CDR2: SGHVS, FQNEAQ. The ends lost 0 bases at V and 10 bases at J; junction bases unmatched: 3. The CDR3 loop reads CASSLAGGAEQFF. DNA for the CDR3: TGTGCCAGCAGCTTAGCGGGAGGGGCAGAGCAGTTCTTC.

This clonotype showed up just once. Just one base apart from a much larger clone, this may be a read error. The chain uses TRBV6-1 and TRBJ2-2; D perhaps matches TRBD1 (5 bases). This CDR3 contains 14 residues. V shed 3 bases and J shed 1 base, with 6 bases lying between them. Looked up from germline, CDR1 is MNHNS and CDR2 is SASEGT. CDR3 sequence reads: CASSDTGNTGELFF. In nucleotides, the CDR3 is TGTGCCAGCAGTGACACAGGGAACACCGGGGAGCTGTTTTTT.

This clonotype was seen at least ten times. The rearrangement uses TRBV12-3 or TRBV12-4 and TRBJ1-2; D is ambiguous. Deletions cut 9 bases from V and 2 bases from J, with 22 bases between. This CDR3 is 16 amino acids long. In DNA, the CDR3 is TGTGCCAGACTGGGTCTCCGGGAGGGTAAAAACTATGGCTACACCTTC. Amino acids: CARLGLREGKNYGYTF.

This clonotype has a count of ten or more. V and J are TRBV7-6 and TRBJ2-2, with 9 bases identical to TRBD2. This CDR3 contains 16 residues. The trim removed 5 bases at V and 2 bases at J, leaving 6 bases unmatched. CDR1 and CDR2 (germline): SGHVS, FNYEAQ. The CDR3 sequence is CASSEIAGVNTGELFF. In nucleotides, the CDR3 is TGTGCCAGCAGCGAAATAGCGGGGGTTAACACCGGGGAGCTGTTTTTT. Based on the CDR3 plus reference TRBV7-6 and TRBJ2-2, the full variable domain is GAGVSQSPRYKVTKRGQDVALRCDPISGHVSLYWYRQALGQGPEFLTYFNYEAQQDKSGLPNDRFSAERPEGSISTLTIQRTEQRDSAMYRCASSEIAGVNTGELFFGEGSRLTVL.

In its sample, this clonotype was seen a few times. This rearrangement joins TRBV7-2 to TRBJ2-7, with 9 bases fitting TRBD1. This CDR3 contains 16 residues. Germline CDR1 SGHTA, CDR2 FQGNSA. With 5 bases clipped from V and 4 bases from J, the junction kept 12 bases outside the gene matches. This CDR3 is CASSVGPDRGFYEQYV. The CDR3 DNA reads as TGTGCCAGCAGCGTAGGGCCGGACAGGGGTTTTTACGAGCAGTACGTC.

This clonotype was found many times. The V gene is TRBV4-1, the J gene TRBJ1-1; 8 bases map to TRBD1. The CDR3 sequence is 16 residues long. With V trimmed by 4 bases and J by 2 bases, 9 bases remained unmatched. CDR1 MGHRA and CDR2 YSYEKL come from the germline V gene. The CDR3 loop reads CASSPGQGNRNTEAFF. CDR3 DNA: TGCGCCAGCAGCCCCGGACAGGGTAATCGCAACACTGAAGCTTTCTTT.

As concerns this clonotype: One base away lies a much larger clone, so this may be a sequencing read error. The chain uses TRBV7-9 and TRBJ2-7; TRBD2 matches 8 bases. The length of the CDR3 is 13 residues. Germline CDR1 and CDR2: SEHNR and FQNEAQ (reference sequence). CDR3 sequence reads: CVSSSGGAYEQYF. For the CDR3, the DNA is TGTGTCAGCAGCTCGGGGGGGGCCTACGAGCAGTACTTC.

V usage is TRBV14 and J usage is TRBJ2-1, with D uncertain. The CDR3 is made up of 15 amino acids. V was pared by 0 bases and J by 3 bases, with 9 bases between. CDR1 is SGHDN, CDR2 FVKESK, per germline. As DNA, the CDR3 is TGTGCCAGCAGCCAAGACTTCACCCTCTACAATGAGCAGTTCTTC. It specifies CASSQDFTLYNEQFF. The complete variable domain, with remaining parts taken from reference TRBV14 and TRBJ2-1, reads EAGVTQFPSHSVIEKGQTVTLRCDPISGHDNLYWYRRVMGKEIKFLLHFVKESKQDESGMPNNRFLAERTGGTYSTLKVQPAELEDSGVYFCASSQDFTLYNEQFFGPGTRLTVL.

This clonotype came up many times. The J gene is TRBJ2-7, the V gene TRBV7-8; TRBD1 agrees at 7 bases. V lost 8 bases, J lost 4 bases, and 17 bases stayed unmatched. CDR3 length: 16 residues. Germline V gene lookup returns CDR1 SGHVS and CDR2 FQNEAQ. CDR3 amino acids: CASGPEGQGESYEQYF. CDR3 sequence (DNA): TGTGCCAGCGGTCCCGAAGGGCAGGGGGAATCGTACGAGCAGTACTTC.

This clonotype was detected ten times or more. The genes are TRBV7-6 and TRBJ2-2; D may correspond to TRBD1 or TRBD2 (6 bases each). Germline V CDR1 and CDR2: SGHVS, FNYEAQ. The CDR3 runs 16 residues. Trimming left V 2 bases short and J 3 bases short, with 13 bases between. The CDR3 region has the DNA TGTGCCAGCAGCTTATCACCGGGGGCCGACACCGGGGAGCTGTTTTTT. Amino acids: CASSLSPGADTGELFF.

The CDR3 nucleotides are TGTGCCAGTAGCCCTCGGGTCCATGATACTGAAGCTTTCTTT. Translating it yields CASSPRVHDTEAFF. The V call is TRBV19, the J call TRBJ1-1; D uncertain. Germline CDR1 LNHDA, CDR2 SQIVND (reference sequence). V dropped 6 bases and J dropped 5 bases, with 16 bases sitting between them. This CDR3 has 14 residues.

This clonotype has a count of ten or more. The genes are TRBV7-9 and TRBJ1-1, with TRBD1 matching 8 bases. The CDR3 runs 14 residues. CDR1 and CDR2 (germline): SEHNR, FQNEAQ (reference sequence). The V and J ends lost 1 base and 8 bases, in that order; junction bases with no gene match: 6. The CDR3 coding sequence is TGTGCCAGCAGCTTAGACAGGGGGGAGATAGAAGCTTTCTTT. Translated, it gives CASSLDRGEIEAFF. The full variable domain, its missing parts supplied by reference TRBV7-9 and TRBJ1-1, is DTGVSQNPRHKITKRGQNVTFRCDPISEHNRLYWYRQTLGQGPEFLTYFQNEAQLEKSRLLSDRFSAERPKGSFSTLEIQRTEQGDSAMYLCASSLDRGEIEAFFGQGTRLTVV.

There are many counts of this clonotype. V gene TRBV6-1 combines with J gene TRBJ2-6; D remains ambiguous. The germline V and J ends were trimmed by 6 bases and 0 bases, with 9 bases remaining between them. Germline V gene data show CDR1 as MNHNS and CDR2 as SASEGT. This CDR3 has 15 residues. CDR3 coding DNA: TGTGCCAGCAGCGACGAACCCTCTGGGGCCAACGTCCTGACTTTC. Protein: CASSDEPSGANVLTF.

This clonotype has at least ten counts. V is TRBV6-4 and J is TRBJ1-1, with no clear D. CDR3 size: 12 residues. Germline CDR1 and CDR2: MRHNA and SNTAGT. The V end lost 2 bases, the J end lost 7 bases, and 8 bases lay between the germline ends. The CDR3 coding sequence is TGTGCCAGCAGTGACCGGTATGGTGAAGCTTTCTTT. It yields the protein CASSDRYGEAFF.

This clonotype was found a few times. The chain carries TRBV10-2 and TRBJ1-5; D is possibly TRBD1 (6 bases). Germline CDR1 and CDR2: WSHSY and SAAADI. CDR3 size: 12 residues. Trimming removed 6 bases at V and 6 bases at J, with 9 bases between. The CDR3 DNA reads TGCGCCAGCAGAGGGGGGGGTCAGCCCCAGCATTTT. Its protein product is CASRGGGQPQHF.

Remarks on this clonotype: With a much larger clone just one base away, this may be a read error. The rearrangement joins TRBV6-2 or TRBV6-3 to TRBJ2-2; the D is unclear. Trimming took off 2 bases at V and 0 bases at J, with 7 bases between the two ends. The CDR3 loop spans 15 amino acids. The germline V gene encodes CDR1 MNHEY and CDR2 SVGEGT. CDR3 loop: CASSYGSANTGELFF. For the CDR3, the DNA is TGTGCCAGCAGTTACGGCAGTGCGAACACCGGGGAGCTGTTTTTT.

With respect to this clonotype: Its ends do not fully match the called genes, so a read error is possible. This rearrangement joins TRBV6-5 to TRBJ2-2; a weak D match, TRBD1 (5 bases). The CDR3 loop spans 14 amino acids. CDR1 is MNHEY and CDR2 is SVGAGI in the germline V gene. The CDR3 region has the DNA TGTGCCAGCTCTACCCAGGGTATCACCGAGGAGCTGTTTTTT. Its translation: CASSTQGITEELFF.

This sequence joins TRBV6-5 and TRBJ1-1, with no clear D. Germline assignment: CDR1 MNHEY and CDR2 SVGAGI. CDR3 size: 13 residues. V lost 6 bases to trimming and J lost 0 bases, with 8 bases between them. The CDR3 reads CASRRRVNTEAFF. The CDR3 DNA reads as TGTGCCAGCAGAAGAAGGGTGAACACTGAAGCTTTCTTT.

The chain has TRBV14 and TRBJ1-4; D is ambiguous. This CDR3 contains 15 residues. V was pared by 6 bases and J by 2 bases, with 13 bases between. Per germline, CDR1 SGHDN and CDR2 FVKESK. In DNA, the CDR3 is TGTGCCAGCAGTCTCCGGACGGACACTAATGAAAAACTGTTTTTT. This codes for CASSLRTDTNEKLFF. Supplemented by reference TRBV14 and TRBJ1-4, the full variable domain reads EAGVTQFPSHSVIEKGQTVTLRCDPISGHDNLYWYRRVMGKEIKFLLHFVKESKQDESGMPNNRFLAERTGGTYSTLKVQPAELEDSGVYFCASSLRTDTNEKLFFGSGTQLSVL.

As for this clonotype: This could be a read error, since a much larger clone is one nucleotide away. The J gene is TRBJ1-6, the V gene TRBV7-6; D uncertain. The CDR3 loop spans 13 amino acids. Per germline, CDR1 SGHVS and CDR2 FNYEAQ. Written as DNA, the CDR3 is TGTGCCGGCAGCCCGAACGGGAATTCACCCCTCCACTTT. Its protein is CAGSPNGNSPLHF.

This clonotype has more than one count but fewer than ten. The CDR3 reads CATNHLRESTVGQVNTEAFF. CDR3 DNA: TGTGCCACCAACCATCTGCGAGAATCAACGGTGGGACAGGTGAACACTGAAGCTTTCTTT. The chain combines TRBV6-2 or TRBV6-3 with TRBJ1-1; 8 bases line up with TRBD1. Germline assignment: CDR1 MNHEY and CDR2 SVGEGT. V lost 10 bases, J lost 0 bases, and 25 bases stayed unmatched. The CDR3 runs 20 residues.

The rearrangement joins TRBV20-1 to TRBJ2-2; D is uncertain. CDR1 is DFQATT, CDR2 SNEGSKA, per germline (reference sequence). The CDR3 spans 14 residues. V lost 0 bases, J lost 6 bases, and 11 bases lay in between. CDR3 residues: CSARDLVRAGELFF. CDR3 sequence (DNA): TGCAGTGCTAGAGATCTCGTAAGGGCCGGGGAGCTGTTTTTT.

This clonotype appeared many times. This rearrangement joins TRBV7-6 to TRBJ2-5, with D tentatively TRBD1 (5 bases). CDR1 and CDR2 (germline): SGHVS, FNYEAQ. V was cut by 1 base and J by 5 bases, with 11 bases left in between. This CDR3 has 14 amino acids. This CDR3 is CASSLGQGWETQYF. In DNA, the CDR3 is TGTGCCAGCAGCTTAGGTCAGGGTTGGGAGACCCAGTACTTC.

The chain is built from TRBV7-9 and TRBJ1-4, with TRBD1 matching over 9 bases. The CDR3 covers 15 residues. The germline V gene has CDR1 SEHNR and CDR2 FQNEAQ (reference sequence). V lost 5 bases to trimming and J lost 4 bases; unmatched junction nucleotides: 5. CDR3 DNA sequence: TGTGCCAGCAGCCGCCCGGGACAGGGTAATGAAAAACTGTTTTTT. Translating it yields CASSRPGQGNEKLFF.

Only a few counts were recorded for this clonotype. The CDR3 sequence: CASSFRDEGYTF. The CDR3 region has the DNA TGTGCCAGCAGCTTCCGAGACGAAGGCTACACCTTC. The chain has TRBV7-3 and TRBJ1-2; D unresolved. Deletions cut 3 bases from V and 8 bases from J, with 10 bases between. Per germline, CDR1 SGHTA and CDR2 FQGTGA. The CDR3 is 12 residues long.

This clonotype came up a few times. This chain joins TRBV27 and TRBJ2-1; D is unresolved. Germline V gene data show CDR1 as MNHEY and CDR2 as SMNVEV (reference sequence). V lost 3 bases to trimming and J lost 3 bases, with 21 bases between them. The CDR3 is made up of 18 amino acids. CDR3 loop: CASSFLGSRPINYNEQFF. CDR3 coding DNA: TGTGCCAGCAGTTTTCTAGGGTCCAGGCCTATCAACTACAATGAGCAGTTCTTC.

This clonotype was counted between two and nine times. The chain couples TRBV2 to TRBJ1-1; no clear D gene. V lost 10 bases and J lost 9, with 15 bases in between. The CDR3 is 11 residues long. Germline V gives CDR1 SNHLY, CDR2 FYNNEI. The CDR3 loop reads CATKGGFQAFF. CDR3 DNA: TGTGCCACTAAGGGAGGTTTTCAAGCTTTCTTT.